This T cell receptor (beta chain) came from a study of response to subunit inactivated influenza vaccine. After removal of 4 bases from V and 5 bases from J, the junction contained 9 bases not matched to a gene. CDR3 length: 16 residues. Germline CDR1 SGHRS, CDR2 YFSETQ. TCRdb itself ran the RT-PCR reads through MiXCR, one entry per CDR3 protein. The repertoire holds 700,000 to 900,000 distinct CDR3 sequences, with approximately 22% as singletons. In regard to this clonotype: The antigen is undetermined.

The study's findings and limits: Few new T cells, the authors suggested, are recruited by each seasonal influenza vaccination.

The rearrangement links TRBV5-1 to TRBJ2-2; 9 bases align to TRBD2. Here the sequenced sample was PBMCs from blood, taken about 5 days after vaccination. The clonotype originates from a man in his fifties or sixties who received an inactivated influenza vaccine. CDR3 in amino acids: CASSPISGRRTGELFF. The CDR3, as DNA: TGCGCCAGCAGCCCGATTAGCGGGAGAAGGACCGGGGAGCTGTTTTTT.